The 30 T cell receptor beta chains reported below all come from one sample, sequenced in a study of control samples from healthy donors and cancer patients. Profiled with immunoSEQ multiplex PCR; TCRdb holds only in-frame clones, not every one. The table has under 200,000 clones, roughly 95% seen once; the top ten hold approximately 0.93%. The sample consisted of blood. Receptor source: a woman in her twenties or thirties in good health.

The J gene is TRBJ1-2, the V gene TRBV28; no definite D call. The CDR3 is made up of 12 amino acids. Trimming took 4 bases from V and 6 from J, leaving 9 bases between them. Germline lookup yields CDR1 MDHEN and CDR2 SYDVKM. As DNA, the CDR3 is TGTGCCAGCAGTTCCCCCGGCGATGGCTACACCTTC. As protein: CASSSPGDGYTF.

The chain is built from TRBV6-5 and TRBJ1-3, with unresolved D. The CDR3 sequence is 14 residues long. Germline loops: CDR1 MNHEY, CDR2 SVGAGI. Trimming stripped 2 bases from V and 0 bases from J, with 5 bases between. The CDR3 spells CASSYVGSGNTIYF. The DNA of the CDR3 is TGTGCCAGCAGTTACGTTGGCTCTGGAAACACCATATATTTT.

V usage is TRBV10-3 and J usage is TRBJ2-2; D remains unclear. Trimming pared 3 bases from V and 1 base from J, leaving 15 bases between. CDR3 length equals 17 residues. Germline CDR1 ENHRY, CDR2 SYGVKD. CDR3 DNA: TGTGCCATCAGTGAAATCTCAGGTTCGAAGAACACCGGGGAGCTGTTTTTT. It encodes CAISEISGSKNTGELFF.

The chain is built from TRBV4-1 and TRBJ2-5; 14 nucleotides line up with TRBD2. The V and J ends lost 5 bases and 3 bases, in that order; junction bases with no gene match: 2. The CDR3 covers 15 residues. Germline CDR1 is MGHRA and CDR2 is YSYEKL. The CDR3 spells CASSSGLAGEETQYF. CDR3 in DNA: TGCGCCAGCAGCTCGGGACTAGCGGGAGAAGAGACCCAGTACTTC.

This rearrangement joins TRBV20-1 to TRBJ1-4; D unclear. Germline-derived CDR1 and CDR2 are DFQATT and SNEGSKA (reference sequence). This CDR3 comprises 11 residues. V lost 3 bases and J 8 bases, leaving 7 bases between the germline ends. The CDR3 DNA sequence: TGCAGTGCTAGGACAAAAGAAAAACTGTTTTTT. Translating it yields CSARTKEKLFF.

J is TRBJ2-7 and V is TRBV5-1; the match to TRBD2 covers 9 bases. The CDR3 is made up of 16 amino acids. CDR1 SGHRS and CDR2 YFSETQ come from the germline V gene. V was pared by 0 bases and J by 5 bases, with 9 bases of the junction left unmatched. The CDR3 sequence is CASSLVARGGPNEQYF. CDR3 coding DNA: TGCGCCAGCAGCTTGGTTGCGCGGGGGGGCCCCAACGAGCAGTACTTC.

The chain links TRBV3-1 (or the pseudogene TRBV3-2) to TRBJ1-2; D may be TRBD1 (6 bases). This CDR3 region has 14 residues. V lost 1 base and J lost 3, with 9 bases in between. Per the germline V gene, CDR1 is LGHDT and CDR2 is YNNKEL (reference sequence). The CDR3 sequence: CASSQGGGDYGYTF. CDR3 sequence (DNA): TGTGCCAGCAGCCAAGGAGGGGGGGACTATGGCTACACCTTC.

CDR3 bases: TGTGCCAGCTCAGGCCTGATGGGAGATACGCAGTATTTT. It is translated as CASSGLMGDTQYF. This chain joins TRBV18 and TRBJ2-3; no clear D gene. V was clipped by 5 bases and J by 5 bases, with 11 bases between them. This CDR3 is built from 13 residues. The V gene's germline CDR1 is KGHSH and CDR2 LQKENI.

The DNA of the CDR3 is TGTGCCACCAGTGACGCTCAGGGAGGGGAAAAACTGTTTTTT. This gives the protein CATSDAQGGEKLFF. The V gene is TRBV24-1, the J gene TRBJ1-4; TRBD1 might be the D (5 bases). Germline V gene lookup returns CDR1 KGHDR and CDR2 SFDVKD. Trimming removed 4 bases at V and 8 bases at J, with 13 bases between. This CDR3 comprises 14 residues.

The CDR3 loop is CASNRGHGANVLTF. CDR3 sequence (DNA): TGTGCCAGCAATAGGGGGCACGGGGCCAACGTCCTGACTTTC. The rearrangement uses TRBV9 and TRBJ2-6; 7 bases are a match to TRBD1. Germline CDR1 is SGDLS and CDR2 is YYNGEE. The CDR3 consists of 14 residues. J lost 4 bases, V lost 6 bases, and 4 bases had no gene match.

This chain links TRBV5-1 with TRBJ2-5, with 11 bases that match TRBD2. This CDR3 contains 15 residues. Germline assignment: CDR1 SGHRS and CDR2 YFSETQ. Trimming cost V 3 bases and J 5 bases; bases outside gene matches: 6. CDR3 sequence (DNA): TGCGCCAGCAGCTGGGGACTAGCGGCAGGGGAGACCCAGTACTTC. This encodes CASSWGLAAGETQYF.

This chain connects TRBV6-5 to TRBJ2-7, with D possibly being TRBD1 or TRBD2 (5 bases each). Germline CDR1 is MNHEY and CDR2 is SVGAGI. Trimming cost V 6 bases and J 6 bases, with 21 bases left between them. This CDR3 is built from 15 residues. The chain's CDR3 is CASSPQGDQVLEQYF. CDR3 DNA: TGTGCCAGCAGCCCACAAGGGGACCAGGTCCTCGAGCAGTACTTC.

This chain links TRBV5-1 with TRBJ2-2; perhaps TRBD1 as D (5 bases). CDR1 is SGHRS and CDR2 is YFSETQ in the germline V gene. The CDR3 has 19 amino acids. V gave up 2 bases and J gave up 1 base, with 21 bases separating them. In DNA, the CDR3 is TGCGCCAGCAGCTTTAATCGTACCAGGGCACTCCTGAACACCGGGGAGCTGTTTTTT. Its translation: CASSFNRTRALLNTGELFF.

This clone was detected once. The chain carries TRBV5-1 and TRBJ2-1; tentatively, D is TRBD1 (6 bases). The germline V gene encodes CDR1 SGHRS and CDR2 YFSETQ. CDR3 length equals 13 residues. Trimming took off 4 bases at V and 9 bases at J, with 14 bases between the two ends. The CDR3 reads CASSLGQLSEQFF. CDR3 coding DNA: TGCGCCAGCAGCCTAGGACAGTTAAGTGAGCAGTTCTTC.

V and J are TRBV5-1 and TRBJ2-1; D not certain. The CDR3 has 13 residues. The germline V gene has CDR1 SGHRS and CDR2 YFSETQ. V gave up 0 bases and J gave up 7 bases, with 8 bases separating them. As DNA, the CDR3 is TGCGCCAGCAGCTTGGACATGTGGAATGAGCAGTTCTTC. It is translated as CASSLDMWNEQFF. Using reference TRBV5-1 and TRBJ2-1 for the parts outside the CDR3, the full variable domain is KAGVTQTPRYLIKTRGQQVTLSCSPISGHRSVSWYQQTPGQGLQFLFEYFSETQRNKGNFPGRFSGRQFSNSRSEMNVSTLELGDSALYLCASSLDMWNEQFFGPGTRLTVL.

The J gene is TRBJ2-6, the V gene TRBV6-5, with D possibly TRBD1 on 5 matching bases. The CDR3 sequence is 16 residues long. From germline, CDR1 is MNHEY and CDR2 SVGAGI. The V gene lost 0 bases and the J gene lost 4 bases, with 10 bases spanning the gap. The CDR3 sequence: CASSYSPGSGANVLTF. Written as DNA, the CDR3 is TGTGCCAGCAGTTACTCCCCAGGGTCCGGGGCCAACGTCCTGACTTTC.

The chain combines TRBV18 with TRBJ1-2; perhaps TRBD1 as D (5 bases). The length of the CDR3 is 14 residues. Trimming pared 3 bases from V and 0 bases from J, leaving 8 bases between. The V gene's germline CDR1 is KGHSH and CDR2 LQKENI. CDR3 loop: CASSPGGANYGYTF. Written as DNA, the CDR3 is TGTGCCAGCTCACCCGGGGGAGCTAACTATGGCTACACCTTC.

The chain is built from TRBV5-1 and TRBJ2-5; TRBD2 might be the D (7 bases). Germline V gene data show CDR1 as SGHRS and CDR2 as YFSETQ. Trimming left V 4 bases short and J 5 bases short, with 18 bases between. There are 15 residues in the CDR3. The CDR3 DNA sequence: TGCGCCAGCAGCCCTCTTGCGGGGGCGGTGGAGACCCAGTACTTC. It codes for CASSPLAGAVETQYF.

This clone was seen just once. V gene TRBV19 combines with J gene TRBJ1-3, with 7 bases fitting TRBD1. Losses at the gene ends were 7 bases for V and 0 bases for J; bases not matched to a gene: 9. This CDR3 comprises 16 residues. Looked up from germline, CDR1 is LNHDA and CDR2 is SQIVND (reference sequence). The CDR3 nucleotides read TGTGCCAGTAACCCGACAGGGACATTCTCTGGAAACACCATATATTTT. Its protein product is CASNPTGTFSGNTIYF.

The rearrangement joins TRBV7-9 to TRBJ2-7, with D hard to call. The CDR3 has 15 residues. With 1 base removed from V and 0 bases from J, the gap between germline ends came to 10 bases. CDR1 and CDR2 (germline): SEHNR, FQNEAQ (reference sequence). The CDR3 DNA reads as TGTGCCAGCAGCTTAGATCCGTCATCCTCCTACGAGCAGTACTTC. This gives the protein CASSLDPSSSYEQYF. Full variable domain (remainder filled in from reference TRBV7-9 and TRBJ2-7): DTGVSQNPRHKITKRGQNVTFRCDPISEHNRLYWYRQTLGQGPEFLTYFQNEAQLEKSRLLSDRFSAERPKGSFSTLEIQRTEQGDSAMYLCASSLDPSSSYEQYFGPGTRLTVT.

The chain employs TRBV11-2 and TRBJ2-3; 8 bases agree with TRBD2. Germline CDR1 and CDR2: SGHAT and FQNNGV. V lost 5 bases to trimming and J lost 1 base; unmatched junction nucleotides: 5. The CDR3 contains 15 residues. The CDR3 protein is CASSGRGVGTDTQYF. The CDR3 DNA reads as TGTGCCAGCAGCGGGCGGGGGGTCGGCACAGATACGCAGTATTTT.

The rearrangement uses TRBV29-1 and TRBJ2-7; 8 bases agree with TRBD1. Germline V CDR1 and CDR2: SQVTM, ANQGSEA. V shed 6 bases, J shed 3 bases, and the junction held 10 bases outside the gene matches. The CDR3 sequence is 14 residues long. The CDR3 is CSVALGQGFYEQYF. The CDR3 DNA follows: TGCAGCGTCGCCCTTGGACAGGGTTTCTACGAGCAGTACTTC.

V usage is TRBV18 and J usage is TRBJ2-1, with 10 bases that match TRBD2. Germline CDR1 is KGHSH and CDR2 is LQKENI. The junction had 5 bases not matched to a gene; V was cut back by 3 bases and J by 3 bases. The CDR3 covers 16 residues. In DNA form, the CDR3 reads TGTGCCAGCTCACCGGATCTAGCGGGAGTCTACAATGAGCAGTTCTTC. Its translation: CASSPDLAGVYNEQFF.

The chain combines TRBV6-5 with TRBJ2-2; D may be TRBD1 or TRBD2 (5 bases each). Germline V gene data show CDR1 as MNHEY and CDR2 as SVGAGI. The CDR3 runs 14 residues. The germline V and J ends were trimmed by 6 bases and 5 bases, with 13 bases remaining between them. This CDR3 reads CASRGTVNTGELFF. The CDR3 DNA follows: TGTGCCAGCAGGGGGACGGTTAATACCGGGGAGCTGTTTTTT.

The rearrangement uses TRBV9 and TRBJ2-7; 10 nucleotides align to TRBD2. The germline V gene has CDR1 SGDLS and CDR2 YYNGEE. The ends lost 0 bases at V and 2 bases at J; junction bases unmatched: 5. The CDR3 extends over 16 amino acids. CDR3 in amino acids: CASSVEASGRAYEQYF. The CDR3 nucleotides read TGTGCCAGCAGCGTAGAGGCGAGCGGGAGGGCCTACGAGCAGTACTTC.

A single count supports this clone. The chain is built from TRBV2 and TRBJ1-2; perhaps TRBD1 as D (6 bases). This CDR3 spans 14 amino acids. The germline gives CDR1 SNHLY, CDR2 FYNNEI. V lost 4 bases to trimming and J lost 3 bases, with 12 bases between them. CDR3 residues: CASSASGAYYGYTF. CDR3 nucleotides: TGTGCCAGCAGTGCGTCGGGGGCATACTATGGCTACACCTTC. Together with reference TRBV2 and TRBJ1-2, the CDR3 gives the full variable domain: EPEVTQTPSHQVTQMGQEVILRCVPISNHLYFYWYRQILGQKVEFLVSFYNNEISEKSEIFDDQFSVERPDGSNFTLKIRSTKLEDSAMYFCASSASGAYYGYTFGSGTRLTVV.

The chain joins TRBV28 to TRBJ1-4; 8 positions agree with TRBD1. Germline CDR1 MDHEN, CDR2 SYDVKM. V gave up 1 base and J gave up 7 bases; unmatched junction bases: 5. This CDR3 spans 15 amino acids. The DNA of the CDR3 is TGTGCCAGCAGTTTATCCCGGGACAGGCGTGAAAAACTGTTTTTT. Amino acids: CASSLSRDRREKLFF.

J is TRBJ1-5 and V is TRBV4-1; D is perhaps TRBD1 (6 bases). The CDR3 is 15 residues long. The V end lost 2 bases, the J end lost 1 base, and 9 bases lay between the germline ends. Germline values: CDR1 MGHRA, CDR2 YSYEKL. The CDR3 sequence: CASSQRGASNQPQHF. Here the CDR3 DNA reads TGCGCCAGCAGCCAACGGGGGGCGAGCAATCAGCCCCAGCATTTT.

The chain couples TRBV5-1 to TRBJ2-3, with a tentative D call TRBD2 (6 bases). The germline V and J ends were trimmed by 6 bases and 1 base, with 12 bases remaining between them. The germline V gene has CDR1 SGHRS and CDR2 YFSETQ. The length of the CDR3 is 14 residues. CDR3 in amino acids: CASNRDFGTDTQYF. The CDR3 DNA sequence: TGCGCCAGCAACCGGGACTTTGGCACAGATACGCAGTATTTT.

The chain employs TRBV29-1 and TRBJ2-7; 7 nucleotides match TRBD1. Germline V lookup: CDR1 SQVTM, CDR2 ANQGSEA. The ends lost 4 bases at V and 2 bases at J; junction bases unmatched: 2. This CDR3 region has 12 residues. CDR3 nucleotides: TGCAGCGTTGGGCAGGGGGCCTACGAGCAGTACTTC. The encoded protein is CSVGQGAYEQYF.